This TCR beta chain was observed in a study of cytomegalovirus exposure and HLA in healthy donors. Amplification used 60 Vbeta primers and 13 Jbeta primers. The repertoire was sequenced with immunoSEQ multiplex PCR; TCRdb's copy has only in-frame clones and lacks some. The sample has under 110,000 clones; around 79% are singletons. The CDR3 has 15 amino acids. Germline assignment: CDR1 MNHNY and CDR2 SVGAGI (reference sequence). The ends were cut back, 6 bases at V and 7 bases at J, with 19 bases in the middle. Specimen: PBMCs. The chain couples TRBV6-6 to TRBJ2-1; possibly TRBD2 for D (6 bases). This TCR was sampled from a woman in her forties in good health and CMV-seronegative. Here the CDR3 reads CASSYRLGQGNEQFF. CDR3 nucleotide sequence: TGTGCCAGCAGCTACCGACTAGGGCAGGGTAATGAGCAGTTCTTC.